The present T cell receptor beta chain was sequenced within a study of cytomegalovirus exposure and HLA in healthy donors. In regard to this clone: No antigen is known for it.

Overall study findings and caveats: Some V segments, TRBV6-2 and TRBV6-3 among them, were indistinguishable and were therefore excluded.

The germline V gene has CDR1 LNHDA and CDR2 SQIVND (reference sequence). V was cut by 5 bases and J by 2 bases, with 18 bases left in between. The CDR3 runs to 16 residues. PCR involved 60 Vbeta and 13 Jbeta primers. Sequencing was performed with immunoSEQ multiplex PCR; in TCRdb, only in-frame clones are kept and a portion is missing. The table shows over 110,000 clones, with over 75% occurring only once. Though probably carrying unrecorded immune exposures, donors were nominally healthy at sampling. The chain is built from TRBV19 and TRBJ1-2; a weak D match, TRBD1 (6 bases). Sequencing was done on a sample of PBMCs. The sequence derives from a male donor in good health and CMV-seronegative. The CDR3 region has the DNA TGTGCCAGTAGTGCCCAACAGGGACATGCGAACTATGGCTACACCTTC. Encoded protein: CASSAQQGHANYGYTF. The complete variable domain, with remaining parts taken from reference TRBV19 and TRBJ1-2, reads DGGITQSPKYLFRKEGQNVTLSCEQNLNHDAMYWYRQDPGQGLRLIYYSQIVNDFQKGDIAEGYSVSREKKESFPLTVTSAQKNPTAFYLCASSAQQGHANYGYTFGSGTRLTVV.